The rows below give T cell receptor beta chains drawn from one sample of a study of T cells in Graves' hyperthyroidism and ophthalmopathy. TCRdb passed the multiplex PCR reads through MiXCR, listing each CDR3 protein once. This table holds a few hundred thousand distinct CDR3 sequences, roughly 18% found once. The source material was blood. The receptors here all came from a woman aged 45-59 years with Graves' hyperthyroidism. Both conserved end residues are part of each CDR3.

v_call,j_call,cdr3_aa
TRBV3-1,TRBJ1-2,CASSRDNYGYTF
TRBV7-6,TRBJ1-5,CASSLGSERNQPQHF
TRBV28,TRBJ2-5,CASSMPGSGETQYF
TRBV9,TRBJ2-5,CASSVGVGVQETQYF
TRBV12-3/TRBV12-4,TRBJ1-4,CASSLEGHSEKLFF
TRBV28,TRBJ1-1,CASSLQGAQNTEAFF
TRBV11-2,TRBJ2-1,CASSFGLGWNNEQFF
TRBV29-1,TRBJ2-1,CSDGLAEPYNEQFF
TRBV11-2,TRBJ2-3,CASRQGNTDTQYF
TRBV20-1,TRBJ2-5,CSATEGLETQYF
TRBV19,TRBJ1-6,CASREGEGPLHF
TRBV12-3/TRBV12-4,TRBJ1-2,CASRKGAAYGYTF
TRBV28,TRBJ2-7,CASSLSTGTTYEQYF
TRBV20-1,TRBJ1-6,CSARDPGQGASNSPLHF
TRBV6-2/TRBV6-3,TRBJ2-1,CATTSHRSQSSYNEQFF
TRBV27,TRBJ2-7,CASSPYRTAYEQYF
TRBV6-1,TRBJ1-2,CASRSGLLGGYTF
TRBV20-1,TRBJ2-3,CSARDPGLAGGYTDTQYF
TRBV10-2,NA,CASSERGTAYNEQYF
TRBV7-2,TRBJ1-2,CASSLSTGNYGYTF
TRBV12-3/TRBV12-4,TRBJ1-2,CASSPQRTVNYGYTF
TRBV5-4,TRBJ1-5,CASRLDQPQHF
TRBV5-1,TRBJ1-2,CASGLVGSQNYGYTF
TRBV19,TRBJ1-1,CASRRERLNTEAFF
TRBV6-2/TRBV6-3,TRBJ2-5,CATIDSGETQYF
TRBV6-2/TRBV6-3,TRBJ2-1,CASTPRGWTGAGYNEQFF
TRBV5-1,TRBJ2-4,CASSGEGAGASLAKNIQYF
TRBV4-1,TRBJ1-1,CASSRQTKGLTEAFF
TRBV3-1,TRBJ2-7,CASSQGLGEQYF
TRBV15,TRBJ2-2,CATSRDNPGPTGELFF
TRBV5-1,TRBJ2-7,CASSLAGRREDEQYF
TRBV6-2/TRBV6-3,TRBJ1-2,CASSYSQIDGYTF
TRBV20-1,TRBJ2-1,CSAAGGSYNEQFF
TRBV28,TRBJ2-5,CASSSGTAKRETQYF
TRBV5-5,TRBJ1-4,CASSFGDPFNEKLFF
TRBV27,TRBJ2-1,CASLESKGLPNEQFF
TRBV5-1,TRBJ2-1,CASSWGVGDFPYNEQFF
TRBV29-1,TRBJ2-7,CSVGPSPYEQYF
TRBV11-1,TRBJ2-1,CASSLKAGGPSDYEQFF
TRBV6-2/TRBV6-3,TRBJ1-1,CASSGGTGKSAFF
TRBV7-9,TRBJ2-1,CASSPPGLVYNEQFF
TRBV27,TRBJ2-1,CASSAGLVIDEQFF
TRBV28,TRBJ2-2,CASRLGTNTGELFF
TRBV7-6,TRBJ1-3,CASSPGSSGNTIYF
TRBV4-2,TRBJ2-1,CASSQEGAGGGNEQFF
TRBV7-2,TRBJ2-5,CASSLGLGRGAQETQYF
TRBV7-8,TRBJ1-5,CASSSTSAGQPQHF
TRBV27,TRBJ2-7,CASSESPPRTLGNEQYF
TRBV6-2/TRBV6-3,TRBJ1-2,CASSRTGTGYGYTF
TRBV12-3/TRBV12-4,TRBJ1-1,CASSLSRTEAFF
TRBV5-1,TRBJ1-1,CASSLETGTSTEAFF
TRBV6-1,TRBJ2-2,CASSVLGQGTGELFF
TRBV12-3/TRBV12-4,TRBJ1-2,CASSLDPGLYGYTF
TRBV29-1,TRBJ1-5,CSVAADNQPQHF